These 30 T cell receptor beta chains were sequenced from one sample in a study of CD8+ T cells in alopecia areata. The treatment is: oral pan-JAK inhibitor, 5-10 mg twice daily. Investigators isolated RNA and reverse transcribed it into cDNA to act as the sequencing template. TCRdb's table, derived via immunoSEQ multiplex PCR, lists solely in-frame clones and lacks some. The sample records around 300,000 clones, 50% to 75% being singletons. The starting material was CD4+ T cells sorted from blood, obtained around week 53, from a patient treated with tofacitinib. The receptors shown here come from a human donor with alopecia areata.

The chain uses TRBV29-1 and TRBJ2-7; 7 bases map to TRBD2. The CDR3 length is 15 residues. CDR1 and CDR2 from the germline V gene are SQVTM and ANQGSEA. With 4 bases clipped from V and 0 bases from J, the junction kept 9 bases outside the gene matches. The DNA for the CDR3 is TGCAGCGTTGTGATATTGGGGGGGTCCTCCTACGAGCAGTACTTC. Protein: CSVVILGGSSYEQYF.

This chain joins TRBV6-5 and TRBJ2-2, with D perhaps TRBD1 or TRBD2 (6 bases each). The CDR3 runs to 15 residues. Germline V lookup: CDR1 MNHEY, CDR2 SVGAGI. V dropped 6 bases and J dropped 7 bases, with 18 bases sitting between them. The CDR3 region is CASSPPGGAGGELFF. The CDR3 DNA sequence: TGTGCCAGCAGCCCCCCCGGGGGCGCAGGCGGGGAGCTGTTTTTT.

The rearrangement uses TRBV5-1 and TRBJ2-2; the match to TRBD1 covers 10 bases. CDR3 length: 15 amino acids. Unmatched junction bases numbered 6, after V lost 4 bases and J lost 6 bases. Germline CDR1 reads SGHRS; CDR2 reads YFSETQ. Written as DNA, the CDR3 is TGCGCCAGCAGCGTGGGACAGGGGATACCCGGGGAGCTGTTTTTT. The encoded protein is CASSVGQGIPGELFF.

This chain links TRBV6-5 with TRBJ2-5, with a weak D call TRBD2 (6 bases). V shed 6 bases and J shed 5 bases, with 19 bases lying between them. This CDR3 contains 15 residues. In germline, CDR1 is MNHEY, CDR2 SVGAGI. The DNA for the CDR3 is TGTGCCAGCAGCCGCGGGACGCCCCGGAGGGAGACCCAGTACTTC. It yields the protein CASSRGTPRRETQYF.

The count of this clone is one. V and J are TRBV30 and TRBJ1-5; D gene uncertain. The CDR3 has 12 residues. V was shortened by 3 bases and J by 6 bases, with 9 bases between the two germline ends. Looked up from germline, CDR1 is GTSNPN and CDR2 is SVGIG (reference sequence). CDR3 bases: TGTGCCTGGAGCGAGAACGGTCAGCCCCAGCATTTT. This gives the protein CAWSENGQPQHF.

This clone was recorded only once. The CDR3 loop is CASSRGTSVGTQYF. CDR3 sequence (DNA): TGTGCCAGCAGCCGGGGGACTAGCGTTGGGACCCAGTACTTC. The chain links TRBV13 to TRBJ2-5; 10 bases map to TRBD2. The CDR3 is 14 amino acids. Germline CDR1 reads PRHDT; CDR2 reads FYEKMQ (reference sequence). V was pared by 5 bases and J by 7 bases, with 7 bases of the junction left unmatched. The full variable domain, completed using reference TRBV13 and TRBJ2-5, is AAGVIQSPRHLIKEKRETATLKCYPIPRHDTVYWYQQGPGQDPQFLISFYEKMQSDKGSIPDRFSAQQFSDYHSELNMSSLELGDSALYFCASSRGTSVGTQYFGPGTRLLVL.

The chain recombines TRBV5-6 with TRBJ1-1, with D hard to call. This CDR3 has 13 amino acids. Germline V gene sequence: CDR1 SGHDT, CDR2 YYEEEE. The V and J ends lost 4 bases and 0 bases respectively, with 7 bases between them. The CDR3 nucleotides are TGTGCCAGCAGCCATTCTATGAACACTGAAGCTTTCTTT. This gives the protein CASSHSMNTEAFF.

The CDR3 coding sequence is TGCGCCAGCAGCTTGTTGGGTCCTGGACAGCGCTACACCTTC. It translates to CASSLLGPGQRYTF. The chain couples TRBV5-1 to TRBJ1-2; perhaps TRBD1 as D (6 bases). The V and J ends lost 1 base and 9 bases respectively, with 16 bases between them. CDR3 size: 14 residues. The germline V gene encodes CDR1 SGHRS and CDR2 YFSETQ.

This clone turned up a few times. V and J are TRBV29-1 and TRBJ1-2; possible D gene TRBD1, 6 bases. Germline-derived CDR1 and CDR2 are SQVTM and ANQGSEA. The CDR3 covers 12 residues. Trimming removed 6 bases from V and 0 bases from J, with 8 bases in between. The DNA of the CDR3 is TGCAGCGTCGGGGACACTAACTATGGCTACACCTTC. Translating it yields CSVGDTNYGYTF.

Here the CDR3 DNA reads TGTGCCAGCAGCTTCGGCAGGGGCACAGATACGCAGTATTTT. It specifies CASSFGRGTDTQYF. This chain uses TRBV5-6 with TRBJ2-3, with D tentatively TRBD1 (5 bases). The CDR3 has 14 amino acids. Trimming shortened V by 2 bases and J by 1 base, and 8 bases separated the two germline ends. Germline lookup yields CDR1 SGHDT and CDR2 YYEEEE.

The chain couples TRBV4-1 to TRBJ2-5, with 9 positions matching TRBD2. Germline V gene data show CDR1 as MGHRA and CDR2 as YSYEKL. Trimming took 4 bases from V and 0 from J; bases not matched to a gene: 3. This CDR3 contains 15 residues. The CDR3 sequence: CASSLAGAYQETQYF. Written as DNA, the CDR3 is TGCGCCAGCAGCCTAGCGGGGGCCTACCAAGAGACCCAGTACTTC.

This clone was seen more than once but under ten times. This chain uses TRBV30 with TRBJ2-5; TRBD2 might be the D (5 bases). V lost 2 bases and J lost 5, with 15 bases in between. Germline CDR1 and CDR2: GTSNPN and SVGIG (reference sequence). The CDR3 runs 14 residues. Here the CDR3 reads CAWSKTGTRETQYF. CDR3 bases: TGTGCCTGGAGTAAGACGGGAACTCGGGAGACCCAGTACTTC. The whole variable domain, remainder taken from reference TRBV30 and TRBJ2-5, is SQTIHQWPATLVQPVGSPLSLECTVEGTSNPNLYWYRQAAGRGLQLLFYSVGIGQISSEVPQNLSASRPQDRQFILSSKKLLLSDSGFYLCAWSKTGTRETQYFGPGTRLLVL.

The V and J genes are TRBV5-1 and TRBJ2-6; the D gene could be TRBD1 or TRBD2 (5 bases each). This CDR3 is built from 18 residues. Trimming left V 1 base short and J 4 bases short, with 18 bases between. CDR1 is SGHRS, CDR2 YFSETQ, per germline. The CDR3 coding sequence is TGCGCCAGCAGCTTGCTGAGGGGCCCTGAAAGAGGGGCCAACGTCCTGACTTTC. Translated: CASSLLRGPERGANVLTF.

The table lists this clone with a count of one. Other DNA sequences from this sample encode an identical CDR3 as well. The rearrangement uses TRBV7-2 and TRBJ2-6; no clear D gene. The CDR3 is 15 residues long. CDR1 is SGHTA and CDR2 is FQGNSA in the germline V gene. Trimming removed 2 bases from V and 0 bases from J, with 5 bases in between. The CDR3 sequence: CASSLTGSGANVLTF. The CDR3 region has the DNA TGTGCCAGCAGCTTAACGGGCTCTGGGGCCAACGTCCTGACTTTC.

This clone was observed a handful of times. The V gene is TRBV4-2, the J gene TRBJ2-5, with 7 bases matching TRBD2. The V gene end was trimmed by 3 bases and the J gene end by 5 bases; junction bases not matched to a gene: 6. The germline V gene has CDR1 LGHNA and CDR2 YNFKEQ. The CDR3 has 14 amino acids. The DNA for the CDR3 is TGTGCCAGCAGCCAGGGGGGGGTTGGGGAGACCCAGTACTTC. Translating gives CASSQGGVGETQYF.

The rearrangement joins TRBV18 to TRBJ2-5; tentative D call: TRBD2 (6 bases). Germline V CDR1 and CDR2: KGHSH, LQKENI. V lost 3 bases, J lost 1 base, and 12 bases lay in between. The CDR3 extends over 15 amino acids. In nucleotides, the CDR3 is TGTGCCAGCTCACCTGTCGGGACTTCCCAAGAGACCCAGTACTTC. It specifies CASSPVGTSQETQYF.

This clone showed up just a few times. The chain joins TRBV29-1 to TRBJ2-1; no clear D gene. The CDR3 contains 11 residues. Deletions cut 8 bases from V and 4 bases from J, with 9 bases between. Germline CDR1 SQVTM, CDR2 ANQGSEA. CDR3: CSPKGYNEQFF. In DNA form, the CDR3 reads TGCAGCCCTAAAGGGTACAATGAGCAGTTCTTC.

In regard to this clone: This sample includes further DNA sequences coding for the same CDR3. This chain uses TRBV30 with TRBJ2-5; D may be TRBD1 (5 bases). Deletions cut 5 bases from V and 4 bases from J, with 11 bases between. The CDR3 length is 12 residues. Per germline, CDR1 GTSNPN and CDR2 SVGIG (reference sequence). The DNA for the CDR3 is TGTGCCTGGTCTCAGGGTGGAGAGACCCAGTACTTC. As protein: CAWSQGGETQYF.

The CDR3 loop reads CASSVRQGAGGELFF. CDR3 nucleotides: TGTGCCAGCAGCGTAAGACAGGGGGCTGGCGGGGAGCTGTTTTTT. The chain carries TRBV9 and TRBJ2-2; 10 bases align to TRBD1. The CDR3 consists of 15 residues. The junction had 4 bases not matched to a gene; V was cut back by 1 base and J by 7 bases. Germline V gives CDR1 SGDLS, CDR2 YYNGEE.

The chain couples TRBV5-1 to TRBJ2-1; the D is unclear. The CDR3 has 14 amino acids. Per the germline V gene, CDR1 is SGHRS and CDR2 is YFSETQ. The V end was cut by 2 bases, the J end by 6 bases, with 12 bases between. The CDR3 is CASSLTINSNEQFF. For the CDR3, the DNA is TGCGCCAGCAGCTTAACAATAAACTCCAATGAGCAGTTCTTC.

V gene TRBV27 combines with J gene TRBJ1-1; 8 bases match TRBD1. The CDR3 consists of 16 residues. Germline CDR1 reads MNHEY; CDR2 reads SMNVEV (reference sequence). V was clipped by 6 bases and J by 1 base; unmatched bases: 10. The CDR3 DNA reads TGTGCCAGCAGACCTGACAGGGGCATAACGAACACTGAAGCTTTCTTT. It encodes CASRPDRGITNTEAFF.

The sample holds one count of this clone. The genes are TRBV30 and TRBJ1-6; D unclear. Trimming removed 3 bases at V and 6 bases at J, with 6 bases between. Germline V lookup: CDR1 GTSNPN, CDR2 SVGIG (reference sequence). CDR3 length: 12 amino acids. CDR3 sequence reads: CAWSAGNSPLHF. In DNA form, the CDR3 reads TGTGCCTGGAGCGCGGGTAATTCACCCCTCCACTTT.

This clone was found once. The chain combines TRBV6-1 with TRBJ1-2; D unresolved. CDR1 and CDR2 from the germline V gene are MNHNS and SASEGT. The germline V and J ends were trimmed by 3 bases and 4 bases, with 9 bases remaining between them. This CDR3 contains 13 residues. CDR3 in amino acids: CASSEREFYGYTF. DNA for the CDR3: TGTGCCAGCAGTGAGCGGGAGTTCTATGGCTACACCTTC.

This chain joins TRBV7-9 and TRBJ1-5; D perhaps matches TRBD1 (6 bases). The germline CDR1 and CDR2 sequences are SEHNR and FQNEAQ (reference sequence). The CDR3 sequence is 13 residues long. Trimming shortened V by 5 bases and J by 6 bases, and 11 bases separated the two germline ends. CDR3 residues: CASSIGGGQPQHF. The CDR3 coding sequence is TGTGCCAGCAGCATAGGGGGGGGTCAGCCCCAGCATTTT.

This clone was counted between two and nine times. Here the CDR3 DNA reads TGTGCCTGGAGTGTACACACGGGGAAGACAGGGAATCAGCCCCAGCATTTT. It codes for CAWSVHTGKTGNQPQHF. The chain links TRBV30 to TRBJ1-5, with TRBD1 matching over 7 bases. This CDR3 region has 17 residues. Germline CDR1 is GTSNPN and CDR2 is SVGIG (reference sequence). J was trimmed by 4 bases and V by 0 bases; bases with no gene match: 12.

This sequence joins TRBV10-3 and TRBJ1-6, with D tentatively TRBD1 (6 bases). The V and J ends lost 0 bases and 7 bases respectively, with 10 bases between them. The CDR3 runs 15 residues. Germline loops: CDR1 ENHRY, CDR2 SYGVKD. CDR3 sequence reads: CAISESTGFNSPLHF. The DNA for the CDR3 is TGTGCCATCAGTGAGTCCACAGGGTTCAATTCACCCCTCCACTTT.

This clone has only a few counts. V usage is TRBV18 and J usage is TRBJ2-7; D uncertain. There are 15 residues in the CDR3. Germline CDR1 is KGHSH and CDR2 is LQKENI. V was shortened by 3 bases and J by 0 bases, with 12 bases between the two germline ends. The CDR3, as DNA: TGTGCCAGCTCACCTGGGCCACCCAGCTCCTACGAGCAGTACTTC. Translation: CASSPGPPSSYEQYF.

V gene TRBV14 combines with J gene TRBJ2-7; TRBD2 might be the D (6 bases). The CDR3 loop spans 14 amino acids. V was shortened by 4 bases and J by 3 bases, with 13 bases between the two germline ends. The germline CDR1 and CDR2 sequences are SGHDN and FVKESK. CDR3 DNA sequence: TGTGCCAGCAGCCCGGGGGACGTCGGCTACGAGCAGTACTTC. This gives the protein CASSPGDVGYEQYF.

Only a few counts were recorded for this clone. The V call is TRBV4-1, the J call TRBJ2-1; 14 bases line up with TRBD2. V shed 4 bases, J shed 5 bases, and the junction held 1 base outside the gene matches. The V gene's germline CDR1 is MGHRA and CDR2 YSYEKL. This CDR3 region has 15 residues. In DNA, the CDR3 is TGCGCCAGCAGCCCGGGACTAGCGGGGGACAATGAGCAGTTCTTC. Protein sequence: CASSPGLAGDNEQFF.

The chain is built from TRBV7-2 and TRBJ2-5; 12 bases agree with TRBD2. Trimming cost V 5 bases and J 3 bases; bases outside gene matches: 10. The length of the CDR3 is 17 residues. Germline CDR1 SGHTA, CDR2 FQGNSA. The CDR3 region is CASSPGASGGAEETQYF. In DNA form, the CDR3 reads TGTGCCAGCAGCCCGGGGGCTAGCGGGGGGGCCGAAGAGACCCAGTACTTC.